This TCR beta chain was found in a study of shared clonotypes between healthy human individuals (dated by TCRdb to 2020 to 2021). Notes on the research overall: A couple of women and a few men aged 18 to 49 years were included in the cohort. For each donor, three plates each were used for CD4 naive and CD4 memory, two plates were used for CD8 naive, and one plate was used for CD8 memory. The study deeply sequenced blood TCR repertoires of about five healthy adults to estimate repertoire size and the extent of clonotype sharing between individuals. Different laboratories and diverse techniques were used to prepare libraries and sequence TCR repertoires, to increase sequencing depth and limit assay-specific biases. Between about 0.85 and 8.9 billion PBMCs per donor were obtained by leukapheresis. Points the paper makes about the study in general: Sampling was limited to blood, and TCR repertoires in tissue likely differ from TCR repertoires in blood. Naive subsets generally had larger estimated clonotype richness than memory subsets did. Incomplete sequencing was indicated by rarefaction of sorted-subset datasets, despite the large sequencing depth. Clonotypes shared by all four sorted-subset donors showed higher generation probabilities than non-shared clonotypes. Across a handful of donors, around 5.4% of naive CD4, roughly 3.3% of naive CD8, under 2.5% of memory CD4, and roughly 0.4% of memory CD8 clonotypes were shared. Based on pairwise subsampling, the degree of clonotype sharing among donors was expected to be affected by sequencing depth. The small number of donors limited the genetic and exposure-history diversity represented.

Using the deep immunoSEQ assay, multiplex PCR amplified TCR CDR3 regions from genomic DNA. Extracted genomic DNA from each cell subset was distributed evenly across all wells of several immunoSEQ 96-well plates, and each plate was treated as a replicate. Each replicate PCR for sorted subsets received about 180 ng genomic DNA, equal to tens of thousands of T cell genomes. Purified libraries were measured with a Qubit 3.0 fluorometer, size-checked on a Bioanalyzer 2100, and measured again with the KAPA Library Quantification kit. A separate single-read 150-cycle Illumina NextSeq 550 flow cell was used to sequence each immunoSEQ 96-well plate. As for the authors' bioinformatics: Because only junctional sequences without quality scores were contained in the immunoSEQ output, filtering matching that applied to full-length reads could not be performed. Sequences were annotated with PyIR, a Python wrapper for IgBLAST v1.9, and V/J genes and CDR3 were assigned using IMGT germline references. Reads were removed for weak V/J assignments (E-value above 1e-6), missing CDR3, stop codons, out-of-frame junctions, or ambiguous translated residues. V3J clonotypes were defined by identical inferred V gene, J gene, and CDR3 amino acid sequence. Percentage overlap between repertoires was calculated by dividing the number of shared unique clonotypes by the size of the smaller repertoire. Richness of each repertoire was evaluated using RTK rarefaction, the Chao1 estimator, and Recon v2.1 estimates of unobserved clonotypes. For all TCRbeta clonotypes obtained by the gDNA method from a few donors, generation probabilities were computed with OLGA. Imported from immuneACCESS, the table was reduced by TCRdb to in-frame sequences with V and J called. These copies leave out some clones; in studies compared against another copy, an unresolved V gene accounts for under half, and the cause of the remainder is not known. V, J and clone size reflect that table, while D and trimming were determined from the DNA. This sample holds 650,000 to 750,000 clones; around 72% were observed only once. The top ten clones comprise about 2% of the sample.

The CDR3, cysteine through phenylalanine, is 15 amino acids long. Just the 45-base CDR3 DNA is kept, in frame starting at base 1. Trimming at the junction amounts to 4 bases on V and 10 bases on J, and the germline ends lie 20 bases apart. The germline V gene provides CDR1 LGHNA and CDR2 YNFKEQ. Remarks on this clone: The specificity of this receptor is unknown. One base away there is no much larger clone; base qualities are not given.

The donors were healthy, HIV-negative adults with no recently reported acute infections or vaccinations. All donors were Caucasian adults living in Nashville, Tennessee, USA. Magnetic negative selection was used to enrich CD4+ T cells, after which naive cells were positively selected on CD45RA and the negative fraction became the memory subset. Blood was collected by leukapheresis, and PBMCs were isolated by Ficoll-Histopaque density gradient centrifugation and then cryopreserved in liquid nitrogen vapor phase. Purity and quantity of every magnetically sorted T cell population were checked by analytical flow cytometry. Genomic DNA was isolated from every sorted fraction and measured by UV absorbance on a Nanodrop 2000c.

Source material: memory CD4+ T cells sorted from blood. The meaning of the sample's cell subset or site label: CD45RA-negative fraction. The sequence derives from a woman in her twenties or thirties in good health. The sequence is built from TRBV4-2 and TRBJ2-1; TRBD2 could be the D gene, as 5 bases match. The sequenced DNA is TGTGCCAGCAGCCCGAATCTCTATACTACGGGGGAGCAGTTCTTC. This encodes CASSPNLYTTGEQFF.